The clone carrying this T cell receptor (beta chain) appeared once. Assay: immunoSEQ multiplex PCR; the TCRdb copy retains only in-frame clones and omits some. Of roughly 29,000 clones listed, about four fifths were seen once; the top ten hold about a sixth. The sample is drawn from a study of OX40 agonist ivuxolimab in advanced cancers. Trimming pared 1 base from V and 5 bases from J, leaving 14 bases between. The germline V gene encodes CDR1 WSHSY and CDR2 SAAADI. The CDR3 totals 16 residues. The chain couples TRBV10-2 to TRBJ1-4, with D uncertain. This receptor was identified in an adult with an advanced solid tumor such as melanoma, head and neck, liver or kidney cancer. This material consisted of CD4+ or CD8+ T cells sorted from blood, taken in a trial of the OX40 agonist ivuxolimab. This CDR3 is CASSEFPVGSNEKLFF. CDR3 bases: TGCGCCAGCAGTGAGTTCCCGGTGGGATCCAATGAAAAACTGTTTTTT.